The 21 T cell receptor beta chains given below trace back to one sample, sequenced in a study of blood T cell repertoires in COVID-19. The data were produced by immunoSEQ multiplex PCR, yet TCRdb's version contains in-frame clones alone and is incomplete. The sample has tens of thousands of clones, about 80% seen once; the top ten hold roughly a third. The sequenced sample consisted of peripheral blood. Receptor source: a woman in her 70s with acute or convalescent COVID-19.

This sequence joins TRBV5-1 and TRBJ2-2; D is ambiguous. V shed 0 bases and J shed 1 base, with 4 bases lying between them. Germline V gives CDR1 SGHRS, CDR2 YFSETQ. The CDR3 is 14 residues long. For the CDR3, the DNA is TGCGCCAGCAGCTTGGCAGTGAACACCGGGGAGCTGTTTTTT. This sequence encodes CASSLAVNTGELFF.

The V call is TRBV2, the J call TRBJ2-7, with 9 bases aligning to TRBD2. The CDR3 runs 14 residues. With V trimmed by 5 bases and J by 2 bases, 4 bases remained unmatched. The germline V gene has CDR1 SNHLY and CDR2 FYNNEI. The chain's CDR3 is CASSQSGGTYEQYF. The CDR3 region has the DNA TGTGCCAGCAGTCAAAGCGGGGGGACCTACGAGCAGTACTTC.

The V call is TRBV4-2, the J call TRBJ2-7, with 11 bases fitting TRBD1. This CDR3 contains 15 residues. With 4 bases clipped from V and 2 bases from J, the junction kept 4 bases outside the gene matches. Per germline, CDR1 LGHNA and CDR2 YNFKEQ. The DNA of the CDR3 is TGTGCCAGCAGCCGAAGGGACAGGGGGGCCTACGAGCAGTACTTC. It specifies CASSRRDRGAYEQYF.

The chain combines TRBV15 with TRBJ1-2; TRBD1 matches at 8 bases. The CDR3 loop spans 15 amino acids. V shed 0 bases, J shed 6 bases, and the junction held 6 bases outside the gene matches. Germline CDR1 and CDR2: LNHNV and YYDKDF (reference sequence). This CDR3 reads CATSRDNGQGHGYTF. CDR3 bases: TGTGCCACCAGCAGAGATAATGGACAGGGACATGGCTACACCTTC.

This clone is a singleton in its sample. The CDR3 bases are TGTGCCAGCAGTCCAGGGGCACTAAATCAGCCCCAGCATTTT. Translated, it gives CASSPGALNQPQHF. V is TRBV6-2 or TRBV6-3 and J is TRBJ1-5; D is possibly TRBD1 (6 bases). CDR1 and CDR2 (germline): MNHEY, SVGEGT. The V gene lost 5 bases and the J gene lost 4 bases, with 12 bases spanning the gap. There are 14 residues in the CDR3.

This clone showed up just a few times. V gene TRBV10-3 combines with J gene TRBJ2-3, with TRBD2 as a possible D gene (5 bases). The CDR3 consists of 13 residues. CDR1 ENHRY and CDR2 SYGVKD come from the germline V gene. With 8 bases removed from V and 4 bases from J, the gap between germline ends came to 13 bases. The DNA of the CDR3 is TGTGCCATCTCCGGGGTCAGCGCAGATACGCAGTATTTT. Its protein product is CAISGVSADTQYF.

The chain has TRBV7-2 and TRBJ2-3, with D tentatively TRBD1 (6 bases). The CDR3 is 15 residues long. The V and J ends lost 2 bases and 0 bases respectively, with 9 bases between them. Germline loops: CDR1 SGHTA, CDR2 FQGNSA. In DNA, the CDR3 is TGTGCCAGCAGCTTATTCGGGACAAGCACAGATACGCAGTATTTT. Its translation: CASSLFGTSTDTQYF. Complete variable domain (other parts from reference TRBV7-2 and TRBJ2-3): GAGVSQSPSNKVTEKGKDVELRCDPISGHTALYWYRQSLGQGLEFLIYFQGNSAPDKSGLPSDRFSAERTGGSVSTLTIQRTQQEDSAVYLCASSLFGTSTDTQYFGPGTRLTVL.

The V and J genes are TRBV6-2 or TRBV6-3 and TRBJ1-2; 9 bases fit TRBD1. J gave up 6 bases and V 7 bases, and 9 bases lay outside the gene matches. Germline lookup yields CDR1 MNHEY and CDR2 SVGEGT. The CDR3 loop spans 14 amino acids. The CDR3 DNA is TGTGCCAGCACCCCGTCGGGACAGGGCAATGGCTACACCTTC. Translating gives CASTPSGQGNGYTF.

The chain joins TRBV4-2 to TRBJ2-1; TRBD1 is a possible D gene (6 bases). V was clipped by 4 bases and J by 4 bases, with 8 bases between them. This CDR3 contains 13 residues. Germline V gives CDR1 LGHNA, CDR2 YNFKEQ. DNA for the CDR3: TGTGCCAGCAGCCGCGGACAGTACAATGAGCAGTTCTTC. This codes for CASSRGQYNEQFF.

The chain is built from TRBV19 and TRBJ1-6; D remains unclear. V lost 7 bases and J lost 0, with 16 bases in between. The V gene's germline CDR1 is LNHDA and CDR2 SQIVND (reference sequence). The CDR3 contains 17 residues. The CDR3 sequence: CASTNVAASSYNSPLHF. The CDR3 nucleotides are TGTGCCAGTACCAATGTTGCCGCTAGCTCCTATAATTCACCCCTCCACTTT. Variable domain in full (rest from reference TRBV19 and TRBJ1-6): DGGITQSPKYLFRKEGQNVTLSCEQNLNHDAMYWYRQDPGQGLRLIYYSQIVNDFQKGDIAEGYSVSREKKESFPLTVTSAQKNPTAFYLCASTNVAASSYNSPLHFGNGTRLTVT.

The rearrangement joins TRBV19 to TRBJ2-1, with 10 nucleotides matching TRBD2. The CDR3 is 17 residues long. Germline assignment: CDR1 LNHDA and CDR2 SQIVND (reference sequence). Unmatched junction bases numbered 12, after V lost 10 bases and J lost 0 bases. In DNA, the CDR3 is TGTGCCACCGCTATGTTGGCTAGCGGGAGCTCCTACAATGAGCAGTTCTTC. This sequence encodes CATAMLASGSSYNEQFF.

This sequence joins TRBV19 and TRBJ1-1; TRBD1 matches at 7 bases. The CDR3 is 16 residues long. Germline V gene data show CDR1 as LNHDA and CDR2 as SQIVND (reference sequence). Unmatched junction bases numbered 10, after V lost 6 bases and J lost 0 bases. This CDR3 is CASRVLGGVMNTEAFF. The CDR3 DNA sequence: TGTGCCAGTAGGGTTTTAGGGGGCGTAATGAACACTGAAGCTTTCTTT.

The J gene is TRBJ2-7, the V gene TRBV5-1; maybe TRBD2 (6 bases). CDR1 and CDR2 (germline): SGHRS, YFSETQ. V lost 4 bases and J lost 0, with 14 bases in between. CDR3 length: 15 amino acids. Here the CDR3 reads CASSLERASSYEQYF. The CDR3 nucleotides read TGCGCCAGCAGCCTCGAGCGGGCTAGCTCCTACGAGCAGTACTTC. Based on the CDR3 plus reference TRBV5-1 and TRBJ2-7, the full variable domain is KAGVTQTPRYLIKTRGQQVTLSCSPISGHRSVSWYQQTPGQGLQFLFEYFSETQRNKGNFPGRFSGRQFSNSRSEMNVSTLELGDSALYLCASSLERASSYEQYFGPGTRLTVT.

The chain has TRBV11-2 and TRBJ1-1; the D is unclear. The CDR3 loop spans 17 amino acids. Germline CDR1 and CDR2: SGHAT and FQNNGV. Between the trimmed V and J ends, which lost 2 bases and 1 base, there was a span of 17 bases. CDR3 nucleotides: TGTGCCAGCAGCTTACTCCACGGGTACCTAGCGAACACTGAAGCTTTCTTT. This gives the protein CASSLLHGYLANTEAFF.

This clone was counted once. The J gene is TRBJ2-6, the V gene TRBV9, with 7 bases lining up with TRBD1. Germline values: CDR1 SGDLS, CDR2 YYNGEE. This CDR3 comprises 15 residues. Losses at the gene ends were 5 bases for V and 2 bases for J; bases not matched to a gene: 4. The CDR3 nucleotides read TGTGCCAGCAGTGACAGGGTTGCTGGGGCCAACGTCCTGACTTTC. Its protein is CASSDRVAGANVLTF. Using reference TRBV9 and TRBJ2-6 for the parts outside the CDR3, the full variable domain is DSGVTQTPKHLITATGQRVTLRCSPRSGDLSVYWYQQSLDQGLQFLIQYYNGEERAKGNILERFSAQQFPDLHSELNLSSLELGDSALYFCASSDRVAGANVLTFGAGSRLTVL.

The chain uses TRBV19 and TRBJ2-2; tentatively, D is TRBD2 (6 bases). The V gene's germline CDR1 is LNHDA and CDR2 SQIVND (reference sequence). CDR3 size: 14 residues. Trimming stripped 4 bases from V and 7 bases from J, with 13 bases between. The CDR3 is CASSTQTRVGELFF. DNA for the CDR3: TGTGCCAGTAGTACCCAGACTAGAGTCGGGGAGCTGTTTTTT.

The chain employs TRBV18 and TRBJ1-5; maybe TRBD1 (6 bases). The V gene's germline CDR1 is KGHSH and CDR2 LQKENI. V lost 2 bases and J 5 bases, leaving 10 bases between the germline ends. CDR3 length: 14 residues. Written as DNA, the CDR3 is TGTGCCAGCTCACCAGAAGGGGGGGATCAGCCCCAGCATTTT. It yields the protein CASSPEGGDQPQHF. Filled out from reference TRBV18 and TRBJ1-5, the complete variable domain reads NAGVMQNPRHLVRRRGQEARLRCSPMKGHSHVYWYRQLPEEGLKFMVYLQKENIIDESGMPKERFSAEFPKEGPSILRIQQVVRGDSAAYFCASSPEGGDQPQHFGDGTRLSIL.

V and J are TRBV7-9 and TRBJ2-1; 8 positions match TRBD1. Trimming took 4 bases from V and 14 from J; bases not matched to a gene: 4. CDR3 length: 11 residues. Germline CDR1 reads SEHNR; CDR2 reads FQNEAQ (reference sequence). In DNA form, the CDR3 reads TGTGCCAGCAGCTCCGGACAGGGTGAGTTCTTC. Its protein is CASSSGQGEFF.

There are a few counts of this clone. This chain joins TRBV7-2 and TRBJ1-3; TRBD1 matches at 7 bases. Trimming cost V 5 bases and J 4 bases; bases outside gene matches: 5. Looked up from germline, CDR1 is SGHTA and CDR2 is FQGNSA. The CDR3 runs 14 residues. This CDR3 reads CASSATGFGNTIYF. CDR3 sequence (DNA): TGTGCCAGCAGCGCGACAGGGTTCGGAAACACCATATATTTT.

The chain combines TRBV14 with TRBJ2-3; 7 bases are shared with TRBD1. This CDR3 is 19 amino acids long. The junction had 16 bases not matched to a gene; V was cut back by 3 bases and J by 1 base. In germline, CDR1 is SGHDN, CDR2 FVKESK. The CDR3 spells CASSQTIGTRDSRTDTQYF. The CDR3 coding sequence is TGTGCCAGCAGCCAGACGATAGGGACCCGGGACAGCCGCACAGATACGCAGTATTTT.

This chain links TRBV5-1 with TRBJ1-6; 7 nucleotides agree with TRBD1. Germline values: CDR1 SGHRS, CDR2 YFSETQ. The CDR3 is made up of 16 amino acids. With 4 bases clipped from V and 12 bases from J, the junction kept 16 bases outside the gene matches. The CDR3 loop is CASSAGGTAAGRPLHF. Written as DNA, the CDR3 is TGCGCCAGCAGCGCGGGGGGGACAGCCGCGGGAAGACCCCTCCACTTT.